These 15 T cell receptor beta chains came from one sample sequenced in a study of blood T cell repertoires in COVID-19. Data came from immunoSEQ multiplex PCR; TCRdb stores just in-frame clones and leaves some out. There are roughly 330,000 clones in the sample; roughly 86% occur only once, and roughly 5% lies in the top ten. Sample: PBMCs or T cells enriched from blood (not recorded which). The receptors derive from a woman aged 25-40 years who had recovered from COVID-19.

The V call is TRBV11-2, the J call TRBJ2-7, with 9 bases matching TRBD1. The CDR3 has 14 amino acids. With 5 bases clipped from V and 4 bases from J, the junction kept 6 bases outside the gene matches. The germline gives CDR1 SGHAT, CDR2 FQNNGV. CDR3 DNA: TGTGCCAGCAGCGCAGACAGGGGGGCATACGAGCAGTACTTC. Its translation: CASSADRGAYEQYF.

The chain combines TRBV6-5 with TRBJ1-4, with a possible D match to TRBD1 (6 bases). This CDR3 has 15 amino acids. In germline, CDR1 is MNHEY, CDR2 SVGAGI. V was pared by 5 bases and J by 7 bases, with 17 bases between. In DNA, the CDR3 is TGTGCCAGCAGTCCCTCCTGGGGAGGGGGTGAAAAACTGTTTTTT. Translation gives CASSPSWGGGEKLFF.

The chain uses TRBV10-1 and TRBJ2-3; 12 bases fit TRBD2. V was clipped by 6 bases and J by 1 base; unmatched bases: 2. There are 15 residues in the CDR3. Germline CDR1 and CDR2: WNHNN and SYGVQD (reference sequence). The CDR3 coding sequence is TGCGCCAGCAGCCTAGCGGGGGGGCGCACAGATACGCAGTATTTT. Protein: CASSLAGGRTDTQYF.

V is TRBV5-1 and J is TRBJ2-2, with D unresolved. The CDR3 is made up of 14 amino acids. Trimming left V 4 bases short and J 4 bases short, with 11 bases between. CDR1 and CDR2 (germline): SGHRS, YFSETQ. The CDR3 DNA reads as TGCGCCAGCAGCCCTCTACAGAGCACCGGGGAGCTGTTTTTT. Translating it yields CASSPLQSTGELFF.

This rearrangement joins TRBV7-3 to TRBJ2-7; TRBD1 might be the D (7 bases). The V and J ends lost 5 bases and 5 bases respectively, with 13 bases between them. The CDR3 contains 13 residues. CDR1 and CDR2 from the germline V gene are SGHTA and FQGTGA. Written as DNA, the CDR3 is TGTGCCAGCAGCCCCCGCAGGGGGGACGAGCAGTACTTC. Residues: CASSPRRGDEQYF.

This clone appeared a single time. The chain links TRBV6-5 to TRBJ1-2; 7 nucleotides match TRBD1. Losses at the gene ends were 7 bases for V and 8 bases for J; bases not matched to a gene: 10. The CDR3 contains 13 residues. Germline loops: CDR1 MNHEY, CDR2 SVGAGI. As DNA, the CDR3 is TGTGCCAGCAACTTACAGGGGCAGGGAGGCTACACCTTC. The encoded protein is CASNLQGQGGYTF.

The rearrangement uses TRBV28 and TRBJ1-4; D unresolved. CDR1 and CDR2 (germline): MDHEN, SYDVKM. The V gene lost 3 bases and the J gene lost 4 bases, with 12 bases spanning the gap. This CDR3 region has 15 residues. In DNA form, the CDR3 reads TGTGCCAGCAGTTTGTCAGTTACGCTTAATGAAAAACTGTTTTTT. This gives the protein CASSLSVTLNEKLFF.

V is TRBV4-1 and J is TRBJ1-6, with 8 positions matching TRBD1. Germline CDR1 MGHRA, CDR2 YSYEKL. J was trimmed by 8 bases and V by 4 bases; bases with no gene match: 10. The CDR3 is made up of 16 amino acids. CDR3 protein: CASSLYSTGVDSPLHF. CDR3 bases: TGCGCCAGCAGCCTCTATTCGACAGGGGTAGATTCACCCCTCCACTTT.

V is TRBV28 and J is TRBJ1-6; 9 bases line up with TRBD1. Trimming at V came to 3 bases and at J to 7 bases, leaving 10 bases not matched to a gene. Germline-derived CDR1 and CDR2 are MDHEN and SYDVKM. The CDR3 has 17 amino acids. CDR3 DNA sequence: TGTGCCAGCAGTTTCTGGGCCTTGGACAGGGGAAATTCACCCCTCCACTTT. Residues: CASSFWALDRGNSPLHF.

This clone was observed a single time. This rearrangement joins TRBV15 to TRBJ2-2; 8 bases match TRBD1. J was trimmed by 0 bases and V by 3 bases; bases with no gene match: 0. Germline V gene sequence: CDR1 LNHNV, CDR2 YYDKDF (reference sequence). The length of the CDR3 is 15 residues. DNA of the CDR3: TGTGCCACCAGCAGGGGACAGGCGAACACCGGGGAGCTGTTTTTT. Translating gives CATSRGQANTGELFF.

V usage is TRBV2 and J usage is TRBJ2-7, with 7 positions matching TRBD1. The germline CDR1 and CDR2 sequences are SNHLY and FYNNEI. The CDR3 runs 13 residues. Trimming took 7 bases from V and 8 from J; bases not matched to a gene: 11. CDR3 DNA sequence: TGTGCCAGCACCCCCTTAGACAGGGAAAAGCAGTACTTC. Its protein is CASTPLDREKQYF.

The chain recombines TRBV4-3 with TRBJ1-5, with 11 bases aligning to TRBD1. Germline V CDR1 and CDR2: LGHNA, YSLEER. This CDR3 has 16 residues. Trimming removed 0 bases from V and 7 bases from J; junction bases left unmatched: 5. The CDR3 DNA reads TGCGCCAGCAGCCAAGATCAGGGACAGGGGGTCCAGCCCCAGCATTTT. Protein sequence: CASSQDQGQGVQPQHF.

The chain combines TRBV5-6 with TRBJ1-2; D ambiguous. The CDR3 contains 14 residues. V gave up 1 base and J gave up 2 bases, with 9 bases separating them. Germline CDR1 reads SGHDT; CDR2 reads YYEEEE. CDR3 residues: CASSLYTVNYGYTF. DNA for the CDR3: TGTGCCAGCAGCTTGTATACAGTCAACTATGGCTACACCTTC.

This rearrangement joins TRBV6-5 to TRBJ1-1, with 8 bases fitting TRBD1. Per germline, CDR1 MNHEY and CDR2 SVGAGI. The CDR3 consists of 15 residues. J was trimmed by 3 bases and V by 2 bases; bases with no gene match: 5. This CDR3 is CASSYARTGYTEAFF. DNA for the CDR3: TGTGCCAGCAGTTACGCCCGGACAGGGTACACTGAAGCTTTCTTT.

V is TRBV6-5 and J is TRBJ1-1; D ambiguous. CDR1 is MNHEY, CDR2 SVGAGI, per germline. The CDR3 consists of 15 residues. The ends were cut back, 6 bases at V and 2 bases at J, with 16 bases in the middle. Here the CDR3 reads CASRGLSGHNTEAFF. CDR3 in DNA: TGTGCCAGCAGAGGACTCTCCGGGCACAACACTGAAGCTTTCTTT.